The 19 T cell receptor beta chains below were found in one sample sequenced in a study of T cell repertoires in cytomegalovirus infection. No antigens are known for them. TCRdb recomputed calls from the reads with MiXCR, one row per CDR3 protein. The data show tens of thousands of distinct CDR3 sequences, roughly 22% seen once. This specimen consisted of CD8+ T cells from cultured PBMCs, obtained from culture after CMV antigen stimulation. These receptors were obtained from a human donor in good health (CMV status not recorded). Some clones in this sample may be carry-over from other donors' samples.

The rearrangement links TRBV6-1 to TRBJ1-3; 7 bases fit TRBD1. Germline V CDR1 and CDR2: MNHNS, SASEGT. V shed 1 base, J shed 7 bases, and the junction held 10 bases outside the gene matches. The CDR3 totals 16 residues. The CDR3 bases are TGTGCCAGCAGTGAAGAGGACAGGCTTGTGTGGAACACCATATATTTT. This sequence encodes CASSEEDRLVWNTIYF.

The rearrangement joins TRBV6-6 to TRBJ2-7; 8 bases are a match to TRBD1. The V gene end was trimmed by 6 bases and the J gene end by 2 bases; junction bases not matched to a gene: 6. CDR3 length: 14 residues. Germline CDR1 reads MNHNY; CDR2 reads SVGAGI (reference sequence). The CDR3 sequence is CASRLGQGPYEQYF. DNA of the CDR3: TGTGCCAGCAGACTCGGACAGGGTCCCTACGAGCAGTACTTC.

The gene calls are TRBV6-5 and TRBJ2-1; a weak D match, TRBD1 (5 bases). V was pared by 5 bases and J by 0 bases, with 11 bases between. CDR3 length: 15 residues. From germline, CDR1 is MNHEY and CDR2 SVGAGI. The CDR3 DNA reads TGTGCCAGCAGTCCAGTCGACAGCTCCTACAATGAGCAGTTCTTC. It specifies CASSPVDSSYNEQFF.

This clonotype was observed a few times. The rearrangement uses TRBV6-6 and TRBJ1-5; tentatively, D is TRBD1 (5 bases). V was pared by 2 bases and J by 8 bases, with 13 bases between. Germline lookup yields CDR1 MNHNY and CDR2 SVGAGI (reference sequence). The CDR3 length is 14 residues. The CDR3 protein is CASSYGTPRKPQHF. DNA for the CDR3: TGTGCCAGCAGTTACGGGACGCCCCGTAAGCCCCAGCATTTT.

V gene TRBV6-4 combines with J gene TRBJ1-5; D ambiguous. CDR1 and CDR2 from the germline V gene are MRHNA and SNTAGT. Trimming shortened V by 4 bases and J by 7 bases, and 11 bases separated the two germline ends. CDR3 length equals 13 residues. CDR3 sequence (DNA): TGTGCCAGCAGTGGGGTCGTCGGGCAGCCCCAGCATTTT. This codes for CASSGVVGQPQHF.

The rearrangement links TRBV7-6 to TRBJ2-7; D unresolved. Trimming stripped 8 bases from V and 3 bases from J, with 11 bases between. This CDR3 has 12 amino acids. Germline CDR1 and CDR2: SGHVS and FNYEAQ. The CDR3 DNA sequence: TGTGCCAGCCGGCTCCATCACTACGAGCAGTACTTC. Translation: CASRLHHYEQYF. Combining the CDR3 with reference TRBV7-6 and TRBJ2-7 gives the whole variable domain GAGVSQSPRYKVTKRGQDVALRCDPISGHVSLYWYRQALGQGPEFLTYFNYEAQQDKSGLPNDRFSAERPEGSISTLTIQRTEQRDSAMYRCASRLHHYEQYFGPGTRLTVT.

This clonotype was found a few times. The chain joins TRBV7-9 to TRBJ1-5, with D possibly TRBD1 on 5 matching bases. Between the trimmed V and J ends, which lost 4 bases and 6 bases, there was a span of 13 bases. The CDR3 has 14 residues. Germline assignment: CDR1 SEHNR and CDR2 FQNEAQ (reference sequence). This chain's CDR3 is CASSSTGGAQPQHF. The CDR3 bases are TGTGCCAGCAGCTCAACAGGCGGGGCTCAGCCCCAGCATTTT.

The J gene is TRBJ2-7, the V gene TRBV10-2; 8 bases align to TRBD1. Germline loops: CDR1 WSHSY, CDR2 SAAADI. The length of the CDR3 is 12 residues. J was trimmed by 3 bases and V by 6 bases; bases with no gene match: 1. The DNA for the CDR3 is TGCGCCAGCAGGGACAGGGACTACGAGCAGTACTTC. It translates to CASRDRDYEQYF.

This clonotype was seen more than once but under ten times. Here the CDR3 reads CASSLLPDTLNYGYTF. The CDR3 nucleotides read TGTGCCAGCAGCTTACTCCCGGACACCCTTAACTATGGCTACACCTTC. The rearrangement uses TRBV7-9 and TRBJ1-2, with D perhaps TRBD1 (5 bases). Deletions cut 2 bases from V and 1 base from J, with 14 bases between. Germline V CDR1 and CDR2: SEHNR, FQNEAQ (reference sequence). There are 16 residues in the CDR3.

Only a few counts were recorded for this clonotype. This chain links TRBV7-6 with TRBJ2-7; TRBD1 or TRBD2 may be the D gene (7 bases each). The CDR3 has 15 amino acids. Trimming left V 5 bases short and J 2 bases short, with 16 bases between. Germline lookup yields CDR1 SGHVS and CDR2 FNYEAQ. CDR3 DNA sequence: TGTGCCAGCAGCCCCCAGGGGGGGACACCCTACGAGCAGTACTTC. It yields the protein CASSPQGGTPYEQYF. The variable domain in full, with the rest retrieved from reference TRBV7-6 and TRBJ2-7, is GAGVSQSPRYKVTKRGQDVALRCDPISGHVSLYWYRQALGQGPEFLTYFNYEAQQDKSGLPNDRFSAERPEGSISTLTIQRTEQRDSAMYRCASSPQGGTPYEQYFGPGTRLTVT.

This clonotype was recorded a few times. J is TRBJ1-5 and V is TRBV6-5, with 7 nucleotides matching TRBD1. Germline assignment: CDR1 MNHEY and CDR2 SVGAGI. The CDR3 runs to 14 residues. With 6 bases clipped from V and 1 base from J, the junction kept 3 bases outside the gene matches. DNA of the CDR3: TGTGCCAGCAGAAACAGGGGAAGCAATCAGCCCCAGCATTTT. Its translation is CASRNRGSNQPQHF.

This chain joins TRBV6-2 or TRBV6-3 and TRBJ1-5, with D uncertain. The CDR3 runs to 16 residues. Germline CDR1 and CDR2: MNHEY and SVGEGT. The V end lost 2 bases, the J end lost 3 bases, and 14 bases lay between the germline ends. The CDR3 region is CASSYEVGISNQPQHF. CDR3 nucleotides: TGTGCCAGCAGTTACGAGGTCGGGATCTCCAATCAGCCCCAGCATTTT.

The gene calls are TRBV7-8 and TRBJ1-5; no firm D call. Germline loops: CDR1 SGHVS, CDR2 FQNEAQ. The CDR3 spans 14 residues. V lost 2 bases and J 2 bases, leaving 7 bases between the germline ends. In DNA form, the CDR3 reads TGTGCCAGCAGCTTAAGTAAGGGCAATCAGCCCCAGCATTTT. This encodes CASSLSKGNQPQHF.

In this sample, this clonotype turned up a few times. The gene calls are TRBV12-3 or TRBV12-4 and TRBJ1-3; unclear D gene. The length of the CDR3 is 15 residues. Between the trimmed V and J ends, which lost 2 bases and 0 bases, there was a span of 8 bases. This CDR3 is CASSLLPHSGNTIYF. The CDR3 DNA reads as TGTGCCAGCAGTTTACTGCCACACTCTGGAAACACCATATATTTT.

The V and J genes are TRBV9 and TRBJ2-5; 7 nucleotides agree with TRBD2. CDR3 length equals 14 residues. With 3 bases clipped from V and 1 base from J, the junction kept 3 bases outside the gene matches. The germline CDR1 and CDR2 sequences are SGDLS and YYNGEE. This chain's CDR3 is CASSGGLSQETQYF. The CDR3 nucleotides are TGTGCCAGCAGCGGGGGACTATCCCAAGAGACCCAGTACTTC.

The J gene is TRBJ1-2, the V gene TRBV6-6; tentative D call: TRBD1 (5 bases). This CDR3 contains 13 residues. Trimming left V 7 bases short and J 6 bases short, with 15 bases between. Germline V gives CDR1 MNHNY, CDR2 SVGAGI (reference sequence). The CDR3 sequence is CASNEWAGNGYTF. CDR3 DNA: TGTGCCAGCAATGAATGGGCAGGGAATGGCTACACCTTC.

The sample holds a few counts of this clonotype. The chain couples TRBV4-3 to TRBJ2-5; no definite D call. The V and J ends lost 0 bases and 5 bases respectively, with 10 bases between them. Germline V gives CDR1 LGHNA, CDR2 YSLEER. CDR3 length: 14 residues. The CDR3 loop is CASSQDRLGETQYF. CDR3 coding DNA: TGCGCCAGCAGCCAAGATCGGCTGGGGGAGACCCAGTACTTC.

The V call is TRBV6-2 or TRBV6-3, the J call TRBJ1-2; D is ambiguous. Germline CDR1 is MNHEY and CDR2 is SVGEGT. The V end lost 8 bases, the J end lost 8 bases, and 9 bases lay between the germline ends. The CDR3 has 10 amino acids. CDR3 in amino acids: CASWAGGYTF. CDR3 DNA sequence: TGTGCCAGCTGGGCAGGCGGCTACACCTTC.

This chain joins TRBV7-2 and TRBJ1-1; possible D gene TRBD1, 5 bases. From germline, CDR1 is SGHTA and CDR2 FQGNSA. Trimming left V 6 bases short and J 0 bases short, with 8 bases between. The CDR3 extends over 13 amino acids. For the CDR3, the DNA is TGTGCCAGCAGGGACATTATGAACACTGAAGCTTTCTTT. Translating gives CASRDIMNTEAFF.